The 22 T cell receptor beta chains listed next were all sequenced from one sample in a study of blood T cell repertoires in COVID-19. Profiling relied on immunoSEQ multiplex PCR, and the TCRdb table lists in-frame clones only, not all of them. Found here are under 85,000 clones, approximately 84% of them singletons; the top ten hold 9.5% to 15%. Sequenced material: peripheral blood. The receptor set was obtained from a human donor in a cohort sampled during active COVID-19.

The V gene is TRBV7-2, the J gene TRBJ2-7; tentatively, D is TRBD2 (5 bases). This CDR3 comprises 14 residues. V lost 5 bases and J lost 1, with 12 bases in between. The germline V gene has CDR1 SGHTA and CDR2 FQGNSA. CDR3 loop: CASSARGLSYEQYF. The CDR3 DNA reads TGTGCCAGCAGCGCAAGAGGGTTATCCTACGAGCAGTACTTC.

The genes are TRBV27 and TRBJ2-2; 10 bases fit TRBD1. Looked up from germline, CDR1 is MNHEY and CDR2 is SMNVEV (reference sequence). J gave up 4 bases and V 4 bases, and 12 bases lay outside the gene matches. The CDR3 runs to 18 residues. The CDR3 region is CASSSDRGPVRGTGELFF. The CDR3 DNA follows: TGTGCCAGCAGTTCTGACAGGGGGCCAGTGAGAGGCACCGGGGAGCTGTTTTTT.

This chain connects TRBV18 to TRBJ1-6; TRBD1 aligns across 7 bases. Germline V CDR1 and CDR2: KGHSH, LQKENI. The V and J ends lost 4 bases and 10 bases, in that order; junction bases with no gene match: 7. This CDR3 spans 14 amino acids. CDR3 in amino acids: CASSRDRADSPLHF. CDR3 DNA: TGTGCCAGCTCACGCGACAGGGCGGACTCACCCCTCCACTTT.

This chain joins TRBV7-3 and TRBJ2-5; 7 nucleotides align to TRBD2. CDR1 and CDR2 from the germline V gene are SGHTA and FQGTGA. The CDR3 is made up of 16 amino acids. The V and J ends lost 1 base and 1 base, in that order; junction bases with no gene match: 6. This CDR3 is CASSLSQASGQETQYF. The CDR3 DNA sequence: TGTGCCAGCAGCTTAAGCCAGGCTAGCGGCCAAGAGACCCAGTACTTC.

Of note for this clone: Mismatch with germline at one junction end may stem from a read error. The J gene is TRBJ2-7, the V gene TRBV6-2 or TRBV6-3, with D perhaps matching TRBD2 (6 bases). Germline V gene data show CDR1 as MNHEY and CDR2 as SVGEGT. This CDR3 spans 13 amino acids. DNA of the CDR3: TGTGCCAGCAGTTACCAAGCTACCGGGACTTACGACTTC. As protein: CASSYQATGTYDF.

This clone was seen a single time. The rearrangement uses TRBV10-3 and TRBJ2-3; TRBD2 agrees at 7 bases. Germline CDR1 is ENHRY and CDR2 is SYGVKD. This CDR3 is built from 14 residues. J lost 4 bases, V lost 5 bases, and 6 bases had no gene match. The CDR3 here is CAISLGGGSDTQYF. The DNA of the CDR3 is TGTGCCATCAGTCTAGGCGGGGGATCAGATACGCAGTATTTT.

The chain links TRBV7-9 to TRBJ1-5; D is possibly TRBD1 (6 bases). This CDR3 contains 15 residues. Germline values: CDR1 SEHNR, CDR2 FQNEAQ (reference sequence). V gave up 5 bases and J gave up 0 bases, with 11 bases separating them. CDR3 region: CASSPGTSSNQPQHF. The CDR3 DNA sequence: TGTGCCAGCAGCCCCGGGACAAGTAGCAATCAGCCCCAGCATTTT.

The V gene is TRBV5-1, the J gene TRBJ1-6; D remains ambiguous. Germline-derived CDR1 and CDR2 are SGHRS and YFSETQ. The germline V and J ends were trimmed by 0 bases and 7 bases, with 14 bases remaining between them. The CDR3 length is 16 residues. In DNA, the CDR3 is TGCGCCAGCAGCTTGGGGAGAAAGGGCGGGAATTCACCCCTCCACTTT. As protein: CASSLGRKGGNSPLHF. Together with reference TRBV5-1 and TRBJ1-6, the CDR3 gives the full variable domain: KAGVTQTPRYLIKTRGQQVTLSCSPISGHRSVSWYQQTPGQGLQFLFEYFSETQRNKGNFPGRFSGRQFSNSRSEMNVSTLELGDSALYLCASSLGRKGGNSPLHFGNGTRLTVT.

CDR3 nucleotide sequence: TGTGCCAGCAGTAACAGGGGGTCTGGTGGCTACACCTTC. This encodes CASSNRGSGGYTF. This sequence joins TRBV6-6 and TRBJ1-2; 8 nucleotides line up with TRBD1. CDR3 size: 13 residues. V was pared by 5 bases and J by 7 bases, with 6 bases of the junction left unmatched. The germline V gene has CDR1 MNHNY and CDR2 SVGAGI (reference sequence).

The CDR3 coding sequence is TGCAGCGTTGAACGGGGAGAGAGTGAATCCTACGAGCAGTACTTC. Residues: CSVERGESESYEQYF. The chain carries TRBV29-1 and TRBJ2-7; TRBD2 might be the D (5 bases). The CDR3 runs 15 residues. Germline CDR1 is SQVTM and CDR2 is ANQGSEA. V lost 2 bases and J lost 1, with 15 bases in between.

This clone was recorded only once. The CDR3 sequence: CASSFSGTSLNEQFF. CDR3 nucleotides: TGTGCCAGCAGCTTTTCCGGGACTAGTCTTAATGAGCAGTTCTTC. This chain joins TRBV7-8 and TRBJ2-1, with TRBD2 matching over 8 bases. In germline, CDR1 is SGHVS, CDR2 FQNEAQ. This CDR3 is built from 15 residues. The trim removed 3 bases at V and 7 bases at J, leaving 8 bases unmatched.

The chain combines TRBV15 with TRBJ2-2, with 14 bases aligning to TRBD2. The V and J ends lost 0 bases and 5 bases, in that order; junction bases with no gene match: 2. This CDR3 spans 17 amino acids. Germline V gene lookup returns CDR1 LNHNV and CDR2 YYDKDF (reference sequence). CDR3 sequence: CATSRDRLAGGTGELFF. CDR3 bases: TGTGCCACCAGCAGAGATCGACTAGCGGGGGGGACCGGGGAGCTGTTTTTT.

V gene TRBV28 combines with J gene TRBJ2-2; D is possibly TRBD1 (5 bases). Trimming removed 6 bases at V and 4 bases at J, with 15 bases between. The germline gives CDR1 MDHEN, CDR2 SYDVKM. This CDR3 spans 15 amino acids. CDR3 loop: CASSPPDRTTGELFF. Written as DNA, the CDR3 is TGTGCCAGCAGCCCACCCGACAGAACCACCGGGGAGCTGTTTTTT.

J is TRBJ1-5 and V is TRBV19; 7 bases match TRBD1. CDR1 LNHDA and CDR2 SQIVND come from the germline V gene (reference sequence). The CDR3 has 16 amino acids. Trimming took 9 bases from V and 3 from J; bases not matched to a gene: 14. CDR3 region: CASWPQTGTDNQPQHF. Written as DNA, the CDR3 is TGTGCCAGCTGGCCCCAAACCGGGACAGACAATCAGCCCCAGCATTTT.

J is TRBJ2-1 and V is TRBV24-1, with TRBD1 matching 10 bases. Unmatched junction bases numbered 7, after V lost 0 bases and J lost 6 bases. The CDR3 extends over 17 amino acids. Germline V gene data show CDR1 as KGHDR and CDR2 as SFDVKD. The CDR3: CATSDLGDRGNSNEQFF. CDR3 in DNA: TGTGCCACCAGTGATTTGGGGGACAGGGGAAATAGCAATGAGCAGTTCTTC.

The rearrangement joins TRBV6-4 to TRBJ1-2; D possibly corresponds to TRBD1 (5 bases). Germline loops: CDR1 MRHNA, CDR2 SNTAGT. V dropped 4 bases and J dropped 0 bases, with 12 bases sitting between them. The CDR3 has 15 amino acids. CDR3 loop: CASSVTGGANYGYTF. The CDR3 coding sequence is TGTGCCAGCAGTGTTACCGGGGGAGCTAACTATGGCTACACCTTC.

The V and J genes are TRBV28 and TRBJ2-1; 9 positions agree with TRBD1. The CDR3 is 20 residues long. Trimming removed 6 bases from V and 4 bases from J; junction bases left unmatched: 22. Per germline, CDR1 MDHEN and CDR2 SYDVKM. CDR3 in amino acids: CASRERLRDRAYDDYNEQFF. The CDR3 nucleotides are TGTGCCAGCAGGGAAAGACTACGGGACAGGGCTTACGATGATTACAATGAGCAGTTCTTC.

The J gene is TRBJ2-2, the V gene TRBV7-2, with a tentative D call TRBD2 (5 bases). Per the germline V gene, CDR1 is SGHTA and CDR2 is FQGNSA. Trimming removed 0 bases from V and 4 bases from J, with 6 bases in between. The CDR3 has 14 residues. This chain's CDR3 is CASSLAGSTGELFF. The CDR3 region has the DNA TGTGCCAGCAGCTTAGCGGGGAGCACCGGGGAGCTGTTTTTT.

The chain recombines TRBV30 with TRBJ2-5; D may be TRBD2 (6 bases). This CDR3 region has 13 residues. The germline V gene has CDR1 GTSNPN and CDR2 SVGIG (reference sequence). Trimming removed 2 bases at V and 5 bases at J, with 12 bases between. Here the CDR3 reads CAWSKAGGETQYF. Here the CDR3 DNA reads TGTGCCTGGAGTAAAGCGGGCGGGGAGACCCAGTACTTC.

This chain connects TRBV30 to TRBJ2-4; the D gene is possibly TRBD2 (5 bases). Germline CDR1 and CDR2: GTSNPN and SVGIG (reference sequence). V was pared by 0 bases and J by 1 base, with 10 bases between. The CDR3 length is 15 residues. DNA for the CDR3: TGTGCCTGGAGTGTACCGGGGTCCGCCAAAAACATTCAGTACTTC. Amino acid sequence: CAWSVPGSAKNIQYF.

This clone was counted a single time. CDR3 sequence (DNA): TGTGCCAGTAGTGAGACAGGGGGTAATTCACCCCTCCACTTT. It encodes CASSETGGNSPLHF. This sequence joins TRBV19 and TRBJ1-6, with 9 nucleotides matching TRBD1. J lost 6 bases, V lost 5 bases, and 2 bases had no gene match. This CDR3 has 14 amino acids. The germline V gene has CDR1 LNHDA and CDR2 SQIVND (reference sequence).

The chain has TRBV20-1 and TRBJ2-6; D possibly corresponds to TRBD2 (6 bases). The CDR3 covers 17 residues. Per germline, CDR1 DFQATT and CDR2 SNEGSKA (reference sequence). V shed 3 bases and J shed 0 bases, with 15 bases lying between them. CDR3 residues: CSASYRRGGSGANVLTF. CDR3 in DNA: TGCAGTGCTAGTTACCGGCGGGGTGGCTCTGGGGCCAACGTCCTGACTTTC.